This T cell receptor beta chain was sequenced for a study of shared clonotypes between healthy human individuals. About the research overall: For every donor, three CD4 naive, three CD4 memory, two CD8 naive and one CD8 memory plates were used.

Using immunoSEQ multiplex PCR, the repertoire was profiled, and TCRdb retains in-frame clones only, with some absent. The sample holds 550,000 to 850,000 clones, roughly 70% seen once. The CDR3 totals 13 residues. Germline loops: CDR1 SNHLY, CDR2 FYNNEI. The V segment lost 6 bases and the J segment 4 bases; nucleotides outside the gene matches: 6. The CD4+ fraction was divided into a CD45RA+ naive subset and a CD45RA-negative memory subset. Comment on this clone: Its antigen is unidentified.

Study-wide points: With a few donors compared, 4.5% to 6.5% of naive CD4 clonotypes were shared. Sampling covered blood only; tissue repertoires likely differ.

Material: memory CD4+ T cells sorted from blood. The sample's subset: CD45RA-negative fraction. This sequence originates from a woman in her 30s in good health. V gene TRBV2 combines with J gene TRBJ2-7; 7 positions agree with TRBD1. The CDR3 protein is CASSRDSLYEQYF. The CDR3 DNA reads as TGTGCCAGCAGCCGGGACAGCCTATACGAGCAGTACTTC.